Listed below are T cell receptor beta chains from one sample, sequenced in a study of shared clonotypes between healthy human individuals. Sequencing used immunoSEQ multiplex PCR; TCRdb keeps in-frame clones, though not all of them. The table includes millions of clones, 90% to 95% detected once. Input material: naive CD4+ T cells sorted from blood. These receptor sequences come from a man aged 18 to 29 in good health. The CDR3 runs from the conserved cysteine through the conserved F or W. D genes are given only for firm matches. Expanded clones are given a class, and other clones once, few, many or no size at all.

TRBV30	TRBD2	TRBJ2-2	NA	14	CAWRLAGGTGELFF	TGTGCCTGGAGATTAGCGGGAGGCACCGGGGAGCTGTTTTTT
TRBV30	TRBD2	TRBJ2-7	NA	13	CAWGREVLYEQYF	TGTGCCTGGGGGAGGGAGGTTCTCTACGAGCAGTACTTC
TRBV5-1	NA	TRBJ2-3	NA	13	CASSLAFRDTQYF	TGCGCCAGCAGCTTGGCCTTTAGGGATACGCAGTATTTT
TRBV6-6	TRBD1	TRBJ2-7	NA	14	CAIGPGTGGYEQYF	TGTGCCATCGGCCCCGGGACAGGGGGCTACGAGCAGTACTTC
TRBV5-8	TRBD1	TRBJ1-4	NA	15	CASSLGTGGNEKLFF	TGTGCCAGCAGCTTGGGGACAGGGGGTAATGAAAAACTGTTTTTT
TRBV7-8	NA	TRBJ1-5	NA	15	CASSLTWGSNQPQHF	TGTGCCAGCAGCCTTACTTGGGGGAGCAATCAGCCCCAGCATTTT
TRBV2	NA	TRBJ1-5	NA	14	CASSEQGKAQPQHF	TGTGCCAGCAGTGAACAGGGGAAGGCGCAGCCCCAGCATTTT
TRBV6-4	TRBD1	TRBJ2-3	NA	16	CASSVRAGTGVDTQYF	TGTGCCAGCAGTGTAAGAGCCGGGACAGGGGTGGATACGCAGTATTTT
TRBV27	TRBD1	TRBJ2-2	NA	17	CASSFHRTGNPTGELFF	TGTGCCAGCAGTTTCCATAGGACAGGGAACCCCACCGGGGAGCTGTTTTTT
TRBV19	NA	TRBJ2-6	once	15	CASRFADSGANVLTF	TGTGCCAGTAGATTCGCGGACTCTGGGGCCAACGTCCTGACTTTC
TRBV7-9	NA	TRBJ2-2	NA	18	CASSLGMQAVVNTGELFF	TGTGCCAGCAGCTTAGGGATGCAGGCCGTGGTGAACACCGGGGAGCTGTTTTTT
TRBV10-3	NA	TRBJ1-1	NA	14	CAISNGRKNTEAFF	TGTGCCATCAGCAATGGACGGAAGAACACTGAAGCTTTCTTT
TRBV6-5	TRBD2	TRBJ2-1	NA	16	CASSYSSLAGANEQFF	TGTGCCAGCAGTTACTCGAGCCTAGCGGGGGCCAATGAGCAGTTCTTC
TRBV5-1	NA	TRBJ2-1	once	14	CASSIGQSYNEQFF	TGCGCCAGCAGCATCGGACAGTCCTACAATGAGCAGTTCTTC
TRBV2	NA	TRBJ1-2	NA	12	CASSWGNYGYTF	TGTGCCAGCTCCTGGGGTAACTATGGCTACACCTTC
TRBV28	NA	TRBJ2-5	NA	17	CASSPPGASGYQETQYF	TGTGCCAGCAGTCCCCCCGGGGCTTCCGGGTACCAAGAGACCCAGTACTTC
TRBV19	NA	TRBJ2-5	NA	13	CASSMGTPGTQYF	TGTGCCAGTAGTATGGGGACTCCGGGGACCCAGTACTTC
TRBV6-1	NA	TRBJ2-7	NA	11	CASSSTVEQYF	TGTGCCAGCAGTTCGACAGTCGAGCAGTACTTC
TRBV7-9	NA	TRBJ1-1	once	15	CASSLGGGMNTEAFF	TGTGCCAGCAGCTTAGGAGGGGGTATGAACACTGAAGCTTTCTTT
TRBV29-1	TRBD1	TRBJ2-3	NA	14	CSAAETGTADTQYF	TGCAGCGCTGCCGAGACAGGGACCGCAGATACGCAGTATTTT
TRBV6-5	TRBD2	TRBJ2-7	NA	14	CASSMDAGVYEQYF	TGTGCCAGCAGCATGGATGCGGGAGTCTACGAGCAGTACTTC